Listed below are T cell receptor beta chains from one sample, sequenced in a study of glioma-infiltrating T cells after dendritic cell vaccination. Only in-frame clones appear in the TCRdb table, and some are missing; sequencing was by immunoSEQ multiplex PCR. Found here are 35,000 to 40,000 clones, approximately 84% of them singletons; the top ten hold 7.8%. The specimen was blood, collected before dendritic cell vaccination. Every receptor here comes from a human donor with glioblastoma. Both conserved end residues are part of each CDR3. Fields, in order: J gene, clone size, D gene, V gene, CDR3 protein, CDR3 DNA. The D gene is left open where the match is weak. Expanded clones get a size class; other rows say once, few or many, or leave the size out.

TRBJ2-7 . . TRBV19 CASSPNTESYEQYF TGTGCCAGTAGTCCTAATACTGAGAGCTACGAGCAGTACTTC
TRBJ2-2 . . TRBV11-3 CASSYQGPGELFF TGTGCCAGCAGTTACCAGGGCCCCGGGGAGCTGTTTTTT
TRBJ1-1 . TRBD1 TRBV7-2 CASSSSRQGNTEAFF TGTGCCAGCAGCTCTTCCCGACAGGGAAACACTGAAGCTTTCTTT
TRBJ2-3 . TRBD2 TRBV5-1 CASSSLTSGEDTQYF TGCGCCAGCAGCTCCTTGACTAGCGGGGAAGATACGCAGTATTTT
TRBJ2-1 . . TRBV5-1 CASSLGGEQFF TGCGCCAGCAGCTTGGGGGGGGAACAGTTCTTC
TRBJ2-7 once . TRBV25-1 CASSEDSRSYEQYF TGTGCCAGCAGTGAGGACAGCCGCTCCTACGAGCAGTACTTC
TRBJ2-7 . . TRBV30 CAWKLGGLSYEQYF TGTGCCTGGAAGTTGGGGGGTCTCTCCTACGAGCAGTACTTC
TRBJ2-3 . . TRBV9 CASSASGGGPTDTQYF TGTGCCAGCAGCGCTTCCGGAGGGGGCCCCACAGATACGCAGTATTTT
TRBJ2-1 . . TRBV4-1 CASSQDARGLYNEQFF TGCGCCAGCAGCCAAGACGCGCGAGGCCTTTACAATGAGCAGTTCTTC
TRBJ1-5 . . TRBV7-2 CASSFKSGSNQPQHF TGTGCCAGCAGCTTTAAGTCAGGTAGCAATCAGCCCCAGCATTTT
TRBJ1-5 few . TRBV19 CASSIGGWGQPQHF TGTGCCAGTAGTATAGGCGGGTGGGGTCAGCCCCAGCATTTT
TRBJ1-1 . . TRBV11-3 CASSTFGTNTEAFF TGTGCCAGCAGCACCTTCGGGACAAACACTGAAGCTTTCTTT
TRBJ1-2 . TRBD1 TRBV15 CATSRTGMGYGYTF TGTGCCACCAGCAGGACAGGGATGGGCTATGGCTACACCTTC
TRBJ2-5 . . TRBV27 CASGAPLETQYF TGTGCCAGCGGAGCGCCCCTAGAGACCCAGTACTTC
TRBJ1-2 . . TRBV27 CASSLYPRVANYGYTF TGTGCCAGCAGTTTGTATCCCCGGGTAGCGAACTATGGCTACACCTTC
TRBJ1-5 . . TRBV2 CASSNSPQGNQPQHF TGTGCCAGCAGTAACTCCCCGCAGGGCAATCAGCCCCAGCATTTT
TRBJ1-4 . TRBD1 TRBV9 CASSVTGFGEKLFF TGTGCCAGCAGCGTGACAGGGTTCGGTGAAAAACTGTTTTTT
TRBJ2-3 . . TRBV28 CASSSPGTPGLADTQYF TGTGCCAGCAGTTCCCCCGGGACACCGGGTCTCGCAGATACGCAGTATTTT
TRBJ1-2 once . TRBV5-4 CASSLLARANYGYTF TGTGCCAGCAGCTTGCTTGCCCGCGCTAACTATGGCTACACCTTC
TRBJ1-1 . TRBD1 TRBV6-5 CASSYQGDDTEAFF TGTGCCAGCAGTTACCAGGGGGACGACACTGAAGCTTTCTTT
TRBJ2-1 . . TRBV10-1 CASSQRQDRTSYNEQFF TGCGCCAGCAGCCAAAGACAGGACCGCACCTCCTACAATGAGCAGTTCTTC
TRBJ2-4 . TRBD1 TRBV6-1 CASGQDRTGNIQYF TGTGCCAGCGGCCAGGACAGGACGGGGAACATTCAGTACTTC
TRBJ1-6 . . TRBV5-1 CASSLAIGQGLASYNSPLHF TGCGCCAGCAGCTTGGCCATAGGCCAGGGCTTAGCCTCCTATAATTCACCCCTCCACTTT
TRBJ2-5 . TRBD1 TRBV15 CATRPGQGVEEQYF TGTGCCACCCGCCCGGGACAGGGGGTCGAGGAGCAGTACTTC
TRBJ2-3 . . TRBV29-1 CSVVDGVSGDTQYF TGCAGCGTTGTTGACGGGGTATCGGGAGATACGCAGTATTTT
TRBJ2-3 . TRBD2 TRBV5-1 CASSSKLAGELTDTQYF TGCGCCAGCAGCTCGAAACTAGCGGGGGAGCTCACAGATACGCAGTATTTT
TRBJ1-2 . . TRBV7-9 CASTPRGQRNYGYTF TGTGCCAGCACCCCTAGAGGACAGAGAAACTATGGCTACACCTTC
TRBJ2-3 . TRBD2 TRBV28 CASSLSGDSTDTQYF TGTGCCAGCAGTCTAAGCGGGGATAGCACAGATACGCAGTATTTT